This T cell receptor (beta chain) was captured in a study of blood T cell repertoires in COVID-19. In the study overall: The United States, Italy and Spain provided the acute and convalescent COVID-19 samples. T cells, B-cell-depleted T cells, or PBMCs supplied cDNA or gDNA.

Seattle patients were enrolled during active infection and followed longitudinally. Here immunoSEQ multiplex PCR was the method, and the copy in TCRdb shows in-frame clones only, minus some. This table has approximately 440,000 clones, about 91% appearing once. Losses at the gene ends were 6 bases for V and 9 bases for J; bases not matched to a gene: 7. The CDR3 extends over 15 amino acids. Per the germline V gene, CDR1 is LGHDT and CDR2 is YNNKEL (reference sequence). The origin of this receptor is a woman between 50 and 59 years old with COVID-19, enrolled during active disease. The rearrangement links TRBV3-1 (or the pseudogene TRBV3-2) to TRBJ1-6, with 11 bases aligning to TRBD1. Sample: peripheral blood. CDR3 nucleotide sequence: TGTGCCAGCAGGGGGGGACAGGGGGTAGGTTCACCCCTCCACTTT. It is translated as CASRGGQGVGSPLHF.